This TCR beta chain was captured in a study of cytotoxic CD8 clonotypes in ibrutinib-treated CLL. Overall study: The group held about 11 relapsed/refractory and about 15 treatment-naive patients, with 17 to 18 IGHV unmutated.

This clone turned up a few times. TCRdb's copy holds only in-frame clones and misses some; the assay was immunoSEQ multiplex PCR. The repertoire has tens of thousands of clones, around 52% of them found once; the top ten carry 20% to 30%. Per the germline V gene, CDR1 is MDHEN and CDR2 is SYDVKM. This CDR3 has 15 amino acids. V lost 1 base, J lost 4 bases, and 4 bases stayed unmatched. The chain joins TRBV28 to TRBJ1-1, with 9 nucleotides matching TRBD1. The TCR sequence derives from a human donor with chronic lymphocytic leukemia. Sequenced material: PBMCs, taken at disease progression, from a patient treated with ibrutinib. The chain's CDR3 is CASSLFRQGVTEAFF. DNA of the CDR3: TGTGCCAGCAGTTTATTCAGACAGGGGGTCACTGAAGCTTTCTTT.